Presented here are 22 T cell receptor beta chains from one specimen sequenced in a study of regulatory T cells in long-lasting Graves disease. Time point defined: newly diagnosed GD, antithyroid drugs for less than 3 months. PBMC-derived RNA was used for the TCR library. Sequencing libraries for TCR beta were prepared with iRepertoire HTBI primers and Arm-PCR of CDR3 regions. One entry per CDR3 protein results from TCRdb running MiXCR on the multiplex PCR reads. The table lists 350,000 to 400,000 distinct CDR3 sequences, around 15% of them singletons. This sample also belongs to another study, concerning T cells in Graves' hyperthyroidism and ophthalmopathy.

Sequences were derived from peripheral blood mononuclear cells (PBMCs), sampled at new diagnosis, from a patient treated with antithyroid drugs. The receptor source for this set is a woman younger than 35 with Graves disease.

In nucleotides, the CDR3 is TGTGCCAGCAGCTTAGTGGCGGTGATGAACACCGGGGAGCTGTTTTTT. Translation: CASSLVAVMNTGELFF. The chain has TRBV7-2 and TRBJ2-2; no clear D gene. Germline CDR1 reads SGHTA; CDR2 reads FQGNSA. The CDR3 totals 16 residues. The germline V and J ends were trimmed by 1 base and 1 base, with 10 bases remaining between them. The full variable domain, with the rest looked up from reference TRBV7-2 and TRBJ2-2, is GAGVSQSPSNKVTEKGKDVELRCDPISGHTALYWYRQSLGQGLEFLIYFQGNSAPDKSGLPSDRFSAERTGGSVSTLTIQRTQQEDSAVYLCASSLVAVMNTGELFFGEGSRLTVL.

The chain links TRBV6-5 to TRBJ2-1; D gene ambiguous. V lost 4 bases, J lost 5 bases, and 12 bases lay in between. Germline CDR1 and CDR2: MNHEY and SVGAGI. The CDR3 contains 14 residues. CDR3 sequence (DNA): TGTGCCAGCAGTTTCGGCCCGCTACACAATGAGCAGTTCTTC. It yields the protein CASSFGPLHNEQFF.

This clonotype was counted ten times or more. The chain employs TRBV5-1 and TRBJ2-1; D ambiguous. The germline gives CDR1 SGHRS, CDR2 YFSETQ. V lost 2 bases, J lost 0 bases, and 9 bases lay in between. The CDR3 extends over 15 amino acids. CDR3 region: CASSFDQSSYNEQFF. CDR3 DNA: TGCGCCAGCAGCTTCGACCAGAGCTCCTACAATGAGCAGTTCTTC. Full variable domain (outside the CDR3, taken from reference TRBV5-1 and TRBJ2-1): KAGVTQTPRYLIKTRGQQVTLSCSPISGHRSVSWYQQTPGQGLQFLFEYFSETQRNKGNFPGRFSGRQFSNSRSEMNVSTLELGDSALYLCASSFDQSSYNEQFFGPGTRLTVL.

This clonotype was recorded many times. The rearrangement links TRBV30 to TRBJ2-7; D not resolved. Germline V gene data show CDR1 as GTSNPN and CDR2 as SVGIG (reference sequence). Trimming took off 4 bases at V and 3 bases at J, with 7 bases between the two ends. This CDR3 region has 11 residues. The CDR3 DNA follows: TGTGCCTGGATAAGAGACTACGAGCAGTACTTC. Encoded protein: CAWIRDYEQYF.

This clonotype was counted only a few times. This sequence joins TRBV7-2 and TRBJ2-2, with 13 bases matching TRBD2. The junction had 8 bases not matched to a gene; V was cut back by 3 bases and J by 4 bases. The CDR3 loop spans 18 amino acids. Germline V gene sequence: CDR1 SGHTA, CDR2 FQGNSA. The CDR3 is CASSFTSGGARVTGELFF. The CDR3 coding sequence is TGTGCCAGCAGCTTTACTAGCGGGGGGGCCCGCGTCACCGGGGAGCTGTTTTTT.

In this sample, this clonotype turned up a few times. The chain combines TRBV7-9 with TRBJ1-1; D gene uncertain. The ends were cut back, 6 bases at V and 0 bases at J, with 11 bases in the middle. The CDR3 extends over 14 amino acids. Germline lookup yields CDR1 SEHNR and CDR2 FQNEAQ (reference sequence). The CDR3 sequence: CASRVAQLNTEAFF. The CDR3, as DNA: TGTGCCAGCAGGGTGGCCCAGTTGAACACTGAAGCTTTCTTT.

This clonotype occurred many times. J is TRBJ2-5 and V is TRBV20-1; TRBD1 agrees at 10 bases. The trim removed 7 bases at V and 10 bases at J, leaving 9 bases unmatched. Germline values: CDR1 DFQATT, CDR2 SNEGSKA (reference sequence). The CDR3 sequence is 12 residues long. In DNA form, the CDR3 reads TGCAGTGGCCGACAGGGGGCTGGTTACCAGTACTTC. Protein: CSGRQGAGYQYF.

This clonotype appeared many times. The chain combines TRBV2 with TRBJ2-3; perhaps TRBD2 as D (5 bases). Germline loops: CDR1 SNHLY, CDR2 FYNNEI. V dropped 5 bases and J dropped 4 bases, with 13 bases sitting between them. The CDR3 consists of 14 residues. The CDR3 sequence is CASSFSDPADTQYF. CDR3 coding DNA: TGTGCCAGCAGTTTTAGCGACCCAGCAGATACGCAGTATTTT.

The table lists this clonotype with many counts. This chain connects TRBV18 to TRBJ1-2; 8 bases are shared with TRBD1. Germline loops: CDR1 KGHSH, CDR2 LQKENI. Germline trimming cut 5 bases from V and 3 bases from J; bases unmatched to any gene: 5. The CDR3 has 14 residues. This CDR3 is CASSVGQGDYGYTF. The CDR3 DNA sequence: TGTGCCAGCTCAGTAGGACAGGGCGACTATGGCTACACCTTC.

The table lists this clonotype with a few counts. The rearrangement joins TRBV2 to TRBJ1-4; 7 bases match TRBD1. Germline values: CDR1 SNHLY, CDR2 FYNNEI. The CDR3 totals 13 residues. With 4 bases clipped from V and 7 bases from J, the junction kept 3 bases outside the gene matches. CDR3 amino acids: CASSVGGGEKLFF. In DNA form, the CDR3 reads TGTGCCAGCAGTGTAGGGGGCGGTGAAAAACTGTTTTTT.

This clonotype was seen ten or more times. V and J are TRBV27 and TRBJ1-2; D is ambiguous. Germline values: CDR1 MNHEY, CDR2 SMNVEV (reference sequence). There are 14 residues in the CDR3. V was cut by 2 bases and J by 2 bases, with 9 bases left in between. CDR3 bases: TGTGCCAGCAGTTTACGGGCAACCAACTATGGCTACACCTTC. Translated, it gives CASSLRATNYGYTF.

This clonotype came up many times. The gene calls are TRBV28 and TRBJ2-7; 10 bases fit TRBD1. With V trimmed by 3 bases and J by 5 bases, 1 base remained unmatched. Germline assignment: CDR1 MDHEN and CDR2 SYDVKM. The CDR3 has 13 amino acids. The CDR3 region is CASSFGTGDEQYF. The CDR3 DNA reads as TGTGCCAGCAGTTTTGGGACAGGGGACGAGCAGTACTTC.

This clonotype showed up just a few times. The genes are TRBV7-9 and TRBJ2-7; the D is unclear. Trimming cost V 1 base and J 8 bases, with 12 bases left between them. CDR3 length: 13 residues. CDR1 and CDR2 from the germline V gene are SEHNR and FQNEAQ (reference sequence). For the CDR3, the DNA is TGTGCCAGCAGCTTAGTGGTGCGGCCCAAGCAGTACTTC. Amino acids: CASSLVVRPKQYF.

J is TRBJ2-1 and V is TRBV12-3 or TRBV12-4, with D tentatively TRBD2 (6 bases). This CDR3 is built from 15 residues. Trimming stripped 2 bases from V and 4 bases from J, with 12 bases between. For the CDR3, the DNA is TGTGCCAGCAGTTTACCGGGACTTTCTTACAATGAGCAGTTCTTC. Translation gives CASSLPGLSYNEQFF.

The rearrangement uses TRBV9 and TRBJ1-2; 7 bases are a match to TRBD1. The CDR3 extends over 14 amino acids. CDR1 and CDR2 (germline): SGDLS, YYNGEE. With 7 bases clipped from V and 5 bases from J, the junction kept 11 bases outside the gene matches. CDR3 loop: CASGGGEGLYGYTF. The CDR3 nucleotides read TGTGCCAGCGGAGGGGGCGAGGGATTATATGGCTACACCTTC. The full variable domain, completed using reference TRBV9 and TRBJ1-2, is DSGVTQTPKHLITATGQRVTLRCSPRSGDLSVYWYQQSLDQGLQFLIQYYNGEERAKGNILERFSAQQFPDLHSELNLSSLELGDSALYFCASGGGEGLYGYTFGSGTRLTVV.

This clonotype was seen only a few times. The chain carries TRBV20-1 and TRBJ2-2, with TRBD1 matching over 10 bases. The CDR3 covers 15 residues. Losses at the gene ends were 1 base for V and 6 bases for J; bases not matched to a gene: 5. Looked up from germline, CDR1 is DFQATT and CDR2 is SNEGSKA (reference sequence). This chain's CDR3 is CSARGQGAIAGELFF. DNA of the CDR3: TGCAGTGCTAGAGGACAGGGGGCAATCGCCGGGGAGCTGTTTTTT.

The chain is built from TRBV27 and TRBJ1-2; 10 bases are a match to TRBD1. Per the germline V gene, CDR1 is MNHEY and CDR2 is SMNVEV (reference sequence). The CDR3 runs to 15 residues. The J segment lost 2 bases and the V segment lost 5 bases, leaving 5 bases of the junction unmatched. CDR3 in amino acids: CASSVDRGRNYGYTF. The CDR3 bases are TGTGCCAGCAGTGTAGACAGGGGGCGCAACTATGGCTACACCTTC.

The genes are TRBV5-1 and TRBJ1-5; D gene uncertain. The CDR3 has 13 residues. The ends were cut back, 0 bases at V and 7 bases at J, with 8 bases in the middle. Germline V lookup: CDR1 SGHRS, CDR2 YFSETQ. The CDR3: CASSLALGQPQHF. CDR3 in DNA: TGCGCCAGCAGCTTGGCCCTCGGGCAGCCCCAGCATTTT.

This clonotype was detected many times. CDR3 sequence reads: CASSPKGLPTYNEQFF. In DNA, the CDR3 is TGTGCCAGCAGCCCGAAGGGACTTCCGACCTACAATGAGCAGTTCTTC. The chain uses TRBV7-3 and TRBJ2-1; tentative D call: TRBD2 (6 bases). This CDR3 has 16 residues. V dropped 5 bases and J dropped 2 bases, with 16 bases sitting between them. From germline, CDR1 is SGHTA and CDR2 FQGTGA.

This clonotype was seen only a few times. Since a much larger clone is just one base distant, this may be a read error. This chain joins TRBV28 and TRBJ1-3, with D possibly matching TRBD1 (6 bases). This CDR3 contains 14 residues. CDR1 is MDHEN and CDR2 is SYDVKM in the germline V gene. V lost 5 bases and J lost 0, with 8 bases in between. The CDR3, as DNA: TGTGCCAGCAGTCACAGGGTCTCTGGAAACACCATATATTTT. Translated: CASSHRVSGNTIYF. Full variable domain (outside the CDR3, taken from reference TRBV28 and TRBJ1-3): DVKVTQSSRYLVKRTGEKVFLECVQDMDHENMFWYRQDPGLGLRLIYFSYDVKMKEKGDIPEGYSVSREKKERFSLILESASTNQTSMYLCASSHRVSGNTIYFGEGSWLTVV.

The chain couples TRBV25-1 to TRBJ2-3; D is undetermined. The CDR3 runs 10 residues. Trimming removed 7 bases from V and 3 bases from J, with 2 bases in between. CDR1 is MGHDK and CDR2 is SYGVNS in the germline V gene. Here the CDR3 DNA reads TGTGCCAGCAAGACAGATACGCAGTATTTT. Its protein is CASKTDTQYF.

This clonotype was counted ten times or more. The V call is TRBV11-2, the J call TRBJ1-2; weak D call: TRBD1 (5 bases). The length of the CDR3 is 16 residues. The V gene's germline CDR1 is SGHAT and CDR2 FQNNGV. V lost 5 bases and J lost 3, with 19 bases in between. The CDR3 sequence is CASSPYIEGRDYGYTF. CDR3 bases: TGTGCCAGCAGCCCCTACATAGAGGGGCGCGACTATGGCTACACCTTC. The full variable domain, with the rest looked up from reference TRBV11-2 and TRBJ1-2, is EAGVAQSPRYKIIEKRQSVAFWCNPISGHATLYWYQQILGQGPKLLIQFQNNGVVDDSQLPKDRFSAERLKGVDSTLKIQPAKLEDSAVYLCASSPYIEGRDYGYTFGSGTRLTVV.